The 20 T cell receptor beta chains below come from one sample, sequenced in a study of graft-versus-host responses after intestinal transplantation. No antigen has been assigned to these receptors. Sequencing used immunoSEQ multiplex PCR; TCRdb keeps in-frame clones, though not all of them. This sample carries 70,000 to 95,000 clones, approximately 92% of them seen once, and the ten largest clones take around 1.1%. Source: unstimulated CD8+ T cells sorted from spleen or lymph node cells, taken before transplant. The receptors here all came from a human donor who was the organ donor for an intestinal transplant.

The V gene is TRBV18, the J gene TRBJ2-7; possibly TRBD1 for D (6 bases). The germline V and J ends were trimmed by 3 bases and 1 base, with 19 bases remaining between them. Germline CDR1 reads KGHSH; CDR2 reads LQKENI. This CDR3 contains 17 residues. The CDR3 DNA reads as TGTGCCAGCTCACCGATAGACAGGCCCTTTTCGTCCTACGAGCAGTACTTC. Protein sequence: CASSPIDRPFSSYEQYF. Together with reference TRBV18 and TRBJ2-7, the CDR3 gives the full variable domain: NAGVMQNPRHLVRRRGQEARLRCSPMKGHSHVYWYRQLPEEGLKFMVYLQKENIIDESGMPKERFSAEFPKEGPSILRIQQVVRGDSAAYFCASSPIDRPFSSYEQYFGPGTRLTVT.

The chain joins TRBV29-1 to TRBJ1-4; D gene uncertain. V lost 4 bases and J lost 10, with 13 bases in between. The CDR3 has 12 residues. Looked up from germline, CDR1 is SQVTM and CDR2 is ANQGSEA. The CDR3 DNA reads TGCAGCGTTGTTGGCACCGATGGAAAACTGTTTTTT. It codes for CSVVGTDGKLFF.

This clone occurred a few times. The chain combines TRBV27 with TRBJ2-7; 7 bases fit TRBD2. After removal of 2 bases from V and 3 bases from J, the junction contained 4 bases not matched to a gene. This CDR3 contains 14 residues. Germline lookup yields CDR1 MNHEY and CDR2 SMNVEV (reference sequence). In DNA form, the CDR3 reads TGTGCCAGCAGTTTAAGCGGGACGTTCTACGAGCAGTACTTC. Amino acids: CASSLSGTFYEQYF.

The chain couples TRBV19 to TRBJ2-5; D ambiguous. V was clipped by 1 base and J by 2 bases, with 11 bases between them. CDR1 is LNHDA, CDR2 SQIVND, per germline (reference sequence). This CDR3 region has 15 residues. The CDR3 DNA reads as TGTGCCAGTAGTATAGGGGCCCGTTTGCAAGAGACCCAGTACTTC. It translates to CASSIGARLQETQYF.

V and J are TRBV7-9 and TRBJ2-7; no firm D call. The CDR3 contains 14 residues. Germline V gives CDR1 SEHNR, CDR2 FQNEAQ (reference sequence). Trimming shortened V by 1 base and J by 6 bases, and 13 bases separated the two germline ends. CDR3 in amino acids: CASSLVGSPREQYF. DNA for the CDR3: TGTGCCAGCAGCTTAGTGGGCTCCCCCCGCGAGCAGTACTTC.

In its sample, this clone was seen once. The chain recombines TRBV29-1 with TRBJ1-2; D ambiguous. V shed 7 bases and J shed 6 bases, with 21 bases lying between them. Germline V lookup: CDR1 SQVTM, CDR2 ANQGSEA. CDR3 length: 14 amino acids. The CDR3, as DNA: TGCAGCGCCTGGGAGGGAGAGGGAATGCATGGCTACACCTTC. Amino acids: CSAWEGEGMHGYTF.

Here the CDR3 reads CASSIGGTDTQYF. The DNA of the CDR3 is TGTGCCAGTAGTATAGGCGGCACAGATACGCAGTATTTT. The chain couples TRBV19 to TRBJ2-3; D gene uncertain. CDR3 length: 13 residues. Between the trimmed V and J ends, which lost 1 base and 1 base, there was a span of 3 bases. CDR1 is LNHDA and CDR2 is SQIVND in the germline V gene (reference sequence).

The chain joins TRBV13 to TRBJ2-7; D gene uncertain. Germline values: CDR1 PRHDT, CDR2 FYEKMQ (reference sequence). The germline V and J ends were trimmed by 5 bases and 5 bases, with 16 bases remaining between them. The CDR3 length is 14 residues. CDR3 amino acids: CASSPPGRRDEQYF. The CDR3 DNA reads TGTGCCAGCAGCCCTCCCGGCAGGCGCGACGAGCAGTACTTC.

V and J are TRBV29-1 and TRBJ2-7, with D maybe TRBD2 (7 bases). The CDR3 sequence is 15 residues long. V lost 5 bases and J lost 5, with 22 bases in between. Germline lookup yields CDR1 SQVTM and CDR2 ANQGSEA. CDR3 sequence: CSVPPRGPGVHEQYF. CDR3 coding DNA: TGCAGCGTTCCCCCGCGGGGGCCCGGGGTCCACGAGCAGTACTTC.

The CDR3 coding sequence is TGTGCCAGCAGTTTCGCGGGGGCGGTTCAGCCCCAGCATTTT. It is translated as CASSFAGAVQPQHF. This chain connects TRBV27 to TRBJ1-5; maybe TRBD1 (6 bases). This CDR3 region has 14 residues. CDR1 is MNHEY and CDR2 is SMNVEV in the germline V gene (reference sequence). The V end was cut by 3 bases, the J end by 6 bases, with 12 bases between.

J is TRBJ1-1 and V is TRBV5-1; 10 bases line up with TRBD1. Germline V gives CDR1 SGHRS, CDR2 YFSETQ. This CDR3 is 17 amino acids long. J was trimmed by 4 bases and V by 0 bases; bases with no gene match: 9. The CDR3 DNA follows: TGCGCCAGCAGCTTGGCCCCTGGGACAGGGGTGGGCACTGAAGCTTTCTTT. Translation gives CASSLAPGTGVGTEAFF.

This chain uses TRBV6-1 with TRBJ2-5; D might be TRBD2 (7 bases). The CDR3 has 16 residues. The V and J ends lost 0 bases and 7 bases respectively, with 18 bases between them. The V gene's germline CDR1 is MNHNS and CDR2 SASEGT. The CDR3 DNA sequence: TGTGCCAGCAGTGAAGCGTCGGGGGGCTCGCGGGGGACCCAGTACTTC. Protein product: CASSEASGGSRGTQYF.

This chain uses TRBV7-9 with TRBJ2-2; 14 bases align to TRBD2. Germline assignment: CDR1 SEHNR and CDR2 FQNEAQ (reference sequence). Trimming removed 2 bases from V and 6 bases from J; junction bases left unmatched: 5. The CDR3 runs 17 residues. As DNA, the CDR3 is TGTGCCAGCAGCTTAACCGGGACTAGCGGGGGCCCCGGGGAGCTGTTTTTT. As protein: CASSLTGTSGGPGELFF.

The gene calls are TRBV9 and TRBJ2-2, with a tentative D call TRBD2 (5 bases). From germline, CDR1 is SGDLS and CDR2 YYNGEE. The V end was cut by 0 bases, the J end by 5 bases, with 20 bases between. CDR3 length: 18 amino acids. CDR3 sequence reads: CASSVGERAGGFTGELFF. The DNA for the CDR3 is TGTGCCAGCAGCGTAGGGGAGAGGGCAGGTGGATTTACCGGGGAGCTGTTTTTT.

The J gene is TRBJ2-1, the V gene TRBV19; 8 bases agree with TRBD1. The CDR3 has 16 residues. Germline V lookup: CDR1 LNHDA, CDR2 SQIVND (reference sequence). V shed 7 bases, J shed 7 bases, and the junction held 15 bases outside the gene matches. The CDR3 region is CASITTGTGRRNEQFF. The CDR3 DNA reads TGTGCCAGTATCACAACGGGGACAGGCCGTCGGAATGAGCAGTTCTTC.

The chain links TRBV13 to TRBJ2-7; maybe TRBD2 (5 bases). The V gene lost 7 bases and the J gene lost 0 bases, with 16 bases spanning the gap. This CDR3 contains 15 residues. Germline V gene lookup returns CDR1 PRHDT and CDR2 FYEKMQ (reference sequence). For the CDR3, the DNA is TGTGCCAGCACCCTCTCGGGGATCAGCTCCTACGAGCAGTACTTC. This encodes CASTLSGISSYEQYF.

The chain combines TRBV7-6 with TRBJ2-1; D is possibly TRBD2 (5 bases). Germline values: CDR1 SGHVS, CDR2 FNYEAQ. The CDR3 length is 14 residues. V lost 5 bases to trimming and J lost 5 bases, with 13 bases between them. The CDR3 here is CASSPHPSHNEQFF. Written as DNA, the CDR3 is TGTGCCAGCAGCCCACACCCTAGCCACAATGAGCAGTTCTTC.

The chain employs TRBV6-4 and TRBJ2-2, with TRBD2 matching 8 bases. The ends lost 4 bases at V and 2 bases at J; junction bases unmatched: 3. The CDR3 runs to 15 residues. Germline CDR1 MRHNA, CDR2 SNTAGT. The CDR3 DNA reads as TGTGCCAGCAGTGTGGTAGCGGGAAACACCGGGGAGCTGTTTTTT. The encoded protein is CASSVVAGNTGELFF.

The chain links TRBV5-4 to TRBJ2-5, with D perhaps matching TRBD2 (5 bases). CDR3 length: 13 residues. V lost 0 bases and J 3 bases, leaving 6 bases between the germline ends. Germline assignment: CDR1 SGHNT and CDR2 YYREEE (reference sequence). CDR3 coding DNA: TGTGCCAGCAGCTTGGACGGGGAAGAGACCCAGTACTTC. Amino acid sequence: CASSLDGEETQYF.

CDR3 amino acids: CASSEDNYNEQFF. CDR3 in DNA: TGTGCCAGCAGCGAGGACAACTACAATGAGCAGTTCTTC. This chain links TRBV7-6 with TRBJ2-1; D may be TRBD1 (5 bases). Germline assignment: CDR1 SGHVS and CDR2 FNYEAQ. The CDR3 has 13 residues. Deletions cut 5 bases from V and 3 bases from J, with 8 bases between.